Listed below are T cell receptor beta chains from one sample, sequenced in a study of cytomegalovirus exposure and HLA in healthy donors. The method was immunoSEQ multiplex PCR; TCRdb's version includes in-frame clones alone and lacks a portion of them. The sample has 150,000 to 200,000 clones, around 79% seen once. Specimen: PBMCs. The source of these receptors is a male donor in good health and CMV-seropositive. Both conserved end residues are part of each CDR3.

TRBV19,TRBJ1-1,CASSRMNTEAFF
TRBV4-2,TRBJ2-5,CASSQAGVASTETQYF
TRBV5-1,TRBJ1-1,CASSYGMTGTEAFF
TRBV5-5,TRBJ2-5,CASSNQGWETQYF
TRBV7-3,TRBJ2-1,CASRRGGQGNEQFF
TRBV19,TRBJ2-3,CASRKTSGGTTDTQYF
TRBV19,TRBJ2-5,CASSLQYQETQYF
TRBV6-5,TRBJ2-5,CASRYQETQYF
TRBV5-6,TRBJ1-5,CASSLTGTGGRTQHF
TRBV5-6,TRBJ2-7,CASSLGRGSYEQYF
TRBV5-1,TRBJ2-4,CASSPAGLAGLAKNIQYF
TRBV14,TRBJ1-1,CASSVLGQISAFF
TRBV21-1,TRBJ2-6,CASNRDSTWSGANVLTF
TRBV2,TRBJ1-2,CASSERGTDSVTF
TRBV5-1,TRBJ1-1,CASSSPGQGRPEAFF
TRBV7-9,TRBJ2-2,CASSPRTGQAGELFF
TRBV27,TRBJ2-7,CASSLSAADYEQYF
TRBV18,TRBJ1-1,CASSDFSNTEAFF
TRBV6-1,TRBJ2-7,CASSPWTGGIYEQYF
TRBV4-3,TRBJ2-5,CASSPGTSWETQYF
TRBV9,TRBJ1-3,CASSEGGYFGNTIYF
TRBV7-2,TRBJ1-3,CASSSSYITSGNTIYF
TRBV7-2,TRBJ2-5,CASSALVTQYF
TRBV5-1,TRBJ2-1,CASSLHRDSSYNEQFF
TRBV19,TRBJ2-7,CASSITGSYEQYF
TRBV10-3,TRBJ2-7,CAISGRLAGAYEQYF